The 29 T cell receptor beta chains listed next were all sequenced from one sample in a study of T cell responses to AZD1222 COVID-19 vaccine. Clones were read by immunoSEQ multiplex PCR, and TCRdb kept only the in-frame ones, dropping some. Of about 100,000 clones listed, about 83% are singletons. The source material was peripheral blood, sampled on day 0 of AZD1222 vaccination. The origin of the receptors is an adult in good health.

The chain uses TRBV7-2 and TRBJ1-1, with D unclear. Germline CDR1 SGHTA, CDR2 FQGNSA. CDR3 length: 13 residues. V lost 2 bases and J lost 0, with 4 bases in between. Here the CDR3 DNA reads TGTGCCAGCAGCTTATCAGTGAACACTGAAGCTTTCTTT. Its translation: CASSLSVNTEAFF.

V usage is TRBV4-1 and J usage is TRBJ1-2; 8 bases map to TRBD1. Germline V gene lookup returns CDR1 MGHRA and CDR2 YSYEKL. The CDR3 spans 15 residues. The J segment lost 5 bases and the V segment lost 4 bases, leaving 9 bases of the junction unmatched. DNA of the CDR3: TGCGCCAGCAGCCGAAGCACTAACAGGGGGTATGGCTACACCTTC. Protein product: CASSRSTNRGYGYTF.

This chain links TRBV28 with TRBJ1-2; D remains unclear. The V gene's germline CDR1 is MDHEN and CDR2 SYDVKM. The CDR3 spans 13 residues. The germline V and J ends were trimmed by 2 bases and 8 bases, with 12 bases remaining between them. CDR3 loop: CASSLGPGRGYTF. The CDR3 region has the DNA TGTGCCAGCAGTTTAGGTCCCGGGAGGGGCTACACCTTC.

Only one count was recorded for this clone. This chain connects TRBV4-3 to TRBJ1-2; D might be TRBD1 (5 bases). V lost 1 base to trimming and J lost 4 bases, with 19 bases between them. This CDR3 contains 17 residues. From germline, CDR1 is LGHNA and CDR2 YSLEER. The CDR3 loop is CASSQAAPGPPLYGYTF. The CDR3 DNA reads TGCGCCAGCAGCCAAGCCGCCCCGGGGCCTCCTCTCTATGGCTACACCTTC.

The chain recombines TRBV7-8 with TRBJ1-5, with D possibly being TRBD1 (6 bases). The CDR3 has 15 amino acids. V gave up 5 bases and J gave up 2 bases, with 13 bases separating them. In germline, CDR1 is SGHVS, CDR2 FQNEAQ. The CDR3 bases are TGTGCCAGCAGCGTAGGGGGAGGTCGCAATCAGCCCCAGCATTTT. It specifies CASSVGGGRNQPQHF.

This clone has just one count. The rearrangement links TRBV28 to TRBJ1-2; no definite D call. From germline, CDR1 is MDHEN and CDR2 SYDVKM. CDR3 length: 15 amino acids. Trimming removed 5 bases from V and 4 bases from J, with 17 bases in between. The CDR3 here is CASSLSTLRPYGYTF. The CDR3 DNA reads TGTGCCAGCAGTCTCTCCACTCTAAGACCCTATGGCTACACCTTC.

In this sample, this clone turned up once. The rearrangement joins TRBV4-1 to TRBJ1-6, with D possibly matching TRBD1 (5 bases). CDR1 and CDR2 from the germline V gene are MGHRA and YSYEKL. The CDR3 has 15 amino acids. V gave up 4 bases and J gave up 5 bases, with 12 bases separating them. In nucleotides, the CDR3 is TGCGCCAGCAGCCGGGACGCTGGCAATAATTCACCCCTCCACTTT. Amino acids: CASSRDAGNNSPLHF.

The chain combines TRBV4-1 with TRBJ1-2; the match to TRBD1 covers 12 bases. J was trimmed by 13 bases and V by 8 bases; bases with no gene match: 11. CDR1 and CDR2 (germline): MGHRA, YSYEKL. The CDR3 is made up of 13 amino acids. CDR3 coding DNA: TGCGCCAGCGGGGACAGGGGGCGATCCGTGGGCACCTTC. Translated, it gives CASGDRGRSVGTF.

The genes are TRBV5-5 and TRBJ2-4; 8 bases match TRBD2. V was pared by 3 bases and J by 6 bases, with 14 bases of the junction left unmatched. The CDR3 sequence is 17 residues long. Germline lookup yields CDR1 SGHKS and CDR2 YYEKEE (reference sequence). The CDR3 bases are TGTGCCAGCAGCTCGGGCACCGGGAGGGTGCGGGGAAACATTCAGTACTTC. Translating gives CASSSGTGRVRGNIQYF.

This clone is a singleton in its sample. The V and J genes are TRBV6-6 and TRBJ2-3; 15 bases agree with TRBD2. The CDR3 has 19 amino acids. After removal of 5 bases from V and 5 bases from J, the junction contained 14 bases not matched to a gene. The germline V gene has CDR1 MNHNY and CDR2 SVGAGI (reference sequence). In nucleotides, the CDR3 is TGTGCCAGCAGTCCCATGACCGGACTAGCGGGGGGGCAAGAAGATACGCAGTATTTT. This encodes CASSPMTGLAGGQEDTQYF.

This clone came up a few times. The chain employs TRBV7-6 and TRBJ1-1; D may be TRBD1 (5 bases). V was cut by 3 bases and J by 0 bases, with 11 bases left in between. Germline assignment: CDR1 SGHVS and CDR2 FNYEAQ. The CDR3 has 15 amino acids. CDR3 coding DNA: TGTGCCAGCAGCTTCCCGGGACGGATGAACACTGAAGCTTTCTTT. Its protein product is CASSFPGRMNTEAFF.

For the CDR3, the DNA is TGCAGTGCTAGTCTGGGGAACGGGAATCAGCCCCAGCATTTT. Its translation: CSASLGNGNQPQHF. V and J are TRBV20-1 and TRBJ1-5, with D unresolved. Trimming removed 3 bases at V and 4 bases at J, with 13 bases between. CDR3 length: 14 amino acids. Germline loops: CDR1 DFQATT, CDR2 SNEGSKA (reference sequence).

The CDR3 coding sequence is TGTGCCAGCAGCTCGCCTACTAGCGGGGGATACACAGATACGCAGTATTTT. Protein product: CASSSPTSGGYTDTQYF. The chain has TRBV5-4 and TRBJ2-3; 11 nucleotides align to TRBD2. V shed 3 bases and J 2 bases; nucleotides not matched to a gene: 8. The CDR3 is 17 residues long. Per the germline V gene, CDR1 is SGHNT and CDR2 is YYREEE (reference sequence).

V is TRBV11-3 and J is TRBJ2-5; D is unclear. Trimming took off 1 base at V and 4 bases at J, with 7 bases between the two ends. CDR3 length: 13 amino acids. Germline CDR1 SGHNT, CDR2 YENEEA. This CDR3 reads CASSLVVGETQYF. The CDR3 DNA is TGTGCCAGCAGCTTAGTGGTAGGAGAGACCCAGTACTTC.

The chain carries TRBV9 and TRBJ1-6; no clear D gene. Trimming cost V 0 bases and J 11 bases, with 18 bases left between them. The germline gives CDR1 SGDLS, CDR2 YYNGEE. The CDR3 sequence is 16 residues long. CDR3 DNA: TGTGCCAGCAGCGTAGGTTGGCGGCAGAGCACGGCACCCCTCCACTTT. Translating gives CASSVGWRQSTAPLHF.

The chain links TRBV18 to TRBJ2-1, with TRBD2 matching 16 bases. The CDR3 runs to 16 residues. Germline values: CDR1 KGHSH, CDR2 LQKENI. Trimming removed 3 bases from V and 9 bases from J; junction bases left unmatched: 5. CDR3 nucleotide sequence: TGTGCCAGCTCACCGGGACTAGCGGGGGGGCCGAGTGAGCAGTTCTTC. It yields the protein CASSPGLAGGPSEQFF.

The chain links TRBV3-1 (or the pseudogene TRBV3-2) to TRBJ1-1, with D unresolved. Germline CDR1 and CDR2: LGHDT and YNNKEL (reference sequence). The CDR3 has 12 residues. Trimming took off 5 bases at V and 8 bases at J, with 12 bases between the two ends. The CDR3 reads CASSFSQAEAFF. CDR3 in DNA: TGTGCCAGCAGCTTTAGCCAGGCCGAAGCTTTCTTT.

The genes are TRBV15 and TRBJ2-3; no firm D call. From germline, CDR1 is LNHNV and CDR2 YYDKDF (reference sequence). Between the trimmed V and J ends, which lost 0 bases and 1 base, there was a span of 5 bases. The CDR3 sequence is 14 residues long. This chain's CDR3 is CATSRERGTDTQYF. The CDR3 coding sequence is TGTGCCACCAGCAGAGAACGTGGCACAGATACGCAGTATTTT.

The chain carries TRBV10-3 and TRBJ2-7; TRBD1 matches 8 bases. The length of the CDR3 is 14 residues. Germline assignment: CDR1 ENHRY and CDR2 SYGVKD. With V trimmed by 7 bases and J by 2 bases, 7 bases remained unmatched. CDR3 sequence reads: CAINRTGSAYEQYF. For the CDR3, the DNA is TGTGCCATCAACAGGACAGGGTCGGCCTACGAGCAGTACTTC.

The chain carries TRBV5-1 and TRBJ1-6; 9 bases line up with TRBD1. From germline, CDR1 is SGHRS and CDR2 YFSETQ. This CDR3 is 15 amino acids long. Trimming removed 4 bases from V and 8 bases from J; junction bases left unmatched: 7. CDR3 in DNA: TGCGCCAGCAGCGGAACAGGGGGCGCTCATTCACCCCTCCACTTT. Its translation: CASSGTGGAHSPLHF.

The chain couples TRBV3-1 (or the pseudogene TRBV3-2) to TRBJ1-4; 7 bases fit TRBD1. This CDR3 comprises 16 residues. V dropped 7 bases and J dropped 0; count of bases not matched to a gene: 8. CDR1 is LGHDT and CDR2 is YNNKEL in the germline V gene (reference sequence). The CDR3 nucleotides are TGTGCCAGCAATGGGGACAGCCTTGCAACTAATGAAAAACTGTTTTTT. Translation gives CASNGDSLATNEKLFF.

The chain joins TRBV19 to TRBJ1-2, with 9 bases aligning to TRBD1. Per germline, CDR1 LNHDA and CDR2 SQIVND (reference sequence). Trimming cost V 5 bases and J 6 bases; bases outside gene matches: 4. The CDR3 spans 13 residues. The CDR3 sequence is CASSFGQGNGYTF. CDR3 DNA sequence: TGTGCCAGTAGTTTCGGACAGGGGAATGGCTACACCTTC.

This chain uses TRBV4-1 with TRBJ2-2; D may be TRBD2 (6 bases). The CDR3 is made up of 15 amino acids. Trimming pared 10 bases from V and 1 base from J, leaving 16 bases between. Germline V gene lookup returns CDR1 MGHRA and CDR2 YSYEKL. CDR3 DNA sequence: TGCGCCACCCGCGACCGGGGACTGAACACCGGGGAGCTGTTTTTT. Its protein is CATRDRGLNTGELFF.

This sequence joins TRBV6-6 and TRBJ1-6, with D unresolved. The germline V gene encodes CDR1 MNHNY and CDR2 SVGAGI (reference sequence). The CDR3 runs 13 residues. The V gene lost 7 bases and the J gene lost 10 bases, with 14 bases spanning the gap. CDR3 amino acids: CASKAGSISPLHF. CDR3 coding DNA: TGTGCCAGCAAGGCGGGTTCTATCTCACCCCTCCACTTT.

The chain recombines TRBV3-1 (or the pseudogene TRBV3-2) with TRBJ2-6; D possibly corresponds to TRBD1 (6 bases). Germline assignment: CDR1 LGHDT and CDR2 YNNKEL (reference sequence). The germline V and J ends were trimmed by 1 base and 2 bases, with 6 bases remaining between them. The CDR3 has 15 amino acids. The CDR3 loop reads CASSQGGPGANVLTF. CDR3 DNA: TGTGCCAGCAGCCAAGGGGGGCCTGGGGCCAACGTCCTGACTTTC.

V gene TRBV9 combines with J gene TRBJ2-1; D is undetermined. The germline CDR1 and CDR2 sequences are SGDLS and YYNGEE. Trimming pared 4 bases from V and 6 bases from J, leaving 11 bases between. This CDR3 comprises 13 residues. CDR3 loop: CASSPHTGNEQFF. The CDR3 nucleotides read TGTGCCAGCAGCCCCCACACCGGCAATGAGCAGTTCTTC.

The V gene is TRBV20-1, the J gene TRBJ2-2; no firm D call. Trimming took 6 bases from V and 7 from J, leaving 6 bases between them. CDR1 and CDR2 (germline): DFQATT, SNEGSKA (reference sequence). The CDR3 is made up of 10 amino acids. CDR3 bases: TGCAGTGCCTGGAACGGGGAGCTGTTTTTT. Residues: CSAWNGELFF.

The chain recombines TRBV11-3 with TRBJ2-1, with TRBD2 identical over 8 bases. Germline-derived CDR1 and CDR2 are SGHNT and YENEEA. The CDR3 length is 15 residues. V was clipped by 5 bases and J by 1 base; unmatched bases: 4. This CDR3 is CASSPGGGSYNEQFF. In DNA form, the CDR3 reads TGTGCCAGCAGCCCCGGGGGGGGGTCCTACAATGAGCAGTTCTTC.

V usage is TRBV3-1 (or the pseudogene TRBV3-2) and J usage is TRBJ1-1, with a weak D call TRBD1 (5 bases). CDR1 and CDR2 (germline): LGHDT, YNNKEL (reference sequence). V dropped 0 bases and J dropped 0 bases, with 14 bases sitting between them. The CDR3 covers 17 residues. The chain's CDR3 is CASSQEGRASMNTEAFF. DNA for the CDR3: TGTGCCAGCAGCCAAGAGGGCAGGGCCAGTATGAACACTGAAGCTTTCTTT.